What follows describes a single TCR beta chain. These data come from a study of T cell changes during pregnancy in multiple sclerosis. The V gene's germline CDR1 is SGHTA and CDR2 FQGTGA. The CDR3 sequence is 13 residues long. V lost 5 bases and J lost 4, with 10 bases in between. The data were produced by immunoSEQ multiplex PCR, yet TCRdb's version contains in-frame clones alone and is incomplete. Among fewer than 90,000 clones listed, around 90% were seen once. This receptor was identified in a female donor with multiple sclerosis, enrolled in a pregnancy study. V and J are TRBV7-3 and TRBJ2-3; D remains ambiguous. The material was peripheral blood, obtained in the second trimester of pregnancy. DNA for the CDR3: TGTGCCAGCAGCCCCTACCCCTCAGATACGCAGTATTTT. Protein: CASSPYPSDTQYF. Full variable domain (remainder filled in from reference TRBV7-3 and TRBJ2-3): GAGVSQTPSNKVTEKGKYVELRCDPISGHTALYWYRQSLGQGPEFLIYFQGTGAADDSGLPNDRFFAVRPEGSVSTLKIQRTERGDSAVYLCASSPYPSDTQYFGPGTRLTVL.